Listed below are T cell receptor beta chains from one sample, sequenced in a study of blood T cell repertoires in COVID-19. This table comes from immunoSEQ multiplex PCR, and its TCRdb copy is limited to in-frame clones, with some not included. The sample comprises approximately 100,000 clones, 60% to 80% of which are singletons, and more than 0.8% rests with the top ten. The sample taken for sequencing was peripheral blood. Receptors were obtained from a human donor with acute or convalescent COVID-19. The donor label of this sample is uncertain. Each CDR3 is given with its conserved first and last residue. The order of the fields is D gene, V gene, J gene, clone size, CDR3 protein, CDR3 DNA. The D gene is left open where the match is weak. Clone size is given for some rows only: seen once, a few or many times, or a class if the clone is expanded.

>NA|TRBV9|TRBJ1-3|few
CASSVGRAGGNTIYF
TGTGCCAGCAGCGTAGGAAGGGCGGGGGGAAACACCATATATTTT
>NA|TRBV6-6|TRBJ1-3|few
CATLAGTIGSGNTIYF
TGTGCCACCCTGGCGGGGACCATAGGCTCTGGAAACACCATATATTTT
>NA|TRBV3-1/TRBV3-2|TRBJ1-6|NA
CASSQGQLNSPLHF
TGTGCCAGCAGCCAAGGACAGTTAAATTCACCCCTCCACTTT
>NA|TRBV7-2|TRBJ2-5|NA
CASSWGLQETQYF
TGTGCCAGCAGCTGGGGACTCCAAGAGACCCAGTACTTC
>TRBD1|TRBV5-1|TRBJ1-6|few
CASSLYGQGASSPLHF
TGCGCCAGCAGCTTGTACGGGCAGGGGGCCTCTTCACCCCTCCACTTT
>NA|TRBV27|TRBJ1-6|NA
CASSPGGGRSYNSPLHF
TGTGCCAGCAGTCCTGGGGGAGGGCGCTCCTATAATTCACCCCTCCACTTT
>TRBD1|TRBV30|TRBJ1-6|NA
CAWTAAGTGFSGYNSPLHF
TGTGCCTGGACCGCAGCCGGGACAGGGTTTTCGGGCTATAATTCACCCCTCCACTTT
>NA|TRBV6-5|TRBJ2-5|once
CASRVPTQTQYF
TGTGCCAGCCGGGTACCCACCCAGACCCAGTACTTC
>NA|TRBV20-1|TRBJ2-3|NA
CSASIGVADTQYF
TGCAGTGCTAGTATCGGGGTGGCAGATACGCAGTATTTT
>NA|TRBV28|TRBJ1-2|once
CASSYLTKRYGYTF
TGTGCCAGCAGTTACCTTACGAAGCGCTATGGCTACACCTTC
>NA|TRBV19|TRBJ2-7|NA
CASSMGVNRPTSYEQYF
TGTGCCAGTAGTATGGGGGTTAATCGGCCGACTAGCTACGAGCAGTACTTC
>NA|TRBV9|TRBJ1-1|once
CASSVVVGQGTEAFF
TGTGCCAGCAGCGTAGTTGTCGGTCAGGGAACTGAAGCTTTCTTT
>TRBD1|TRBV18|TRBJ1-4|NA
CASSRDRPTNEKLFF
TGTGCCAGCTCACGGGACAGGCCAACTAATGAAAAACTGTTTTTT
>TRBD2|TRBV10-1|TRBJ2-3|NA
CASREGGTSGPQGGTDTQYF
TGCGCCAGCAGGGAGGGGGGGACTAGCGGGCCCCAAGGGGGCACAGATACGCAGTATTTT
>NA|TRBV7-9|TRBJ2-1|NA
CASSQVRGNYNEQFF
TGTGCCAGCAGCCAAGTCCGGGGGAACTACAATGAGCAGTTCTTC
>NA|TRBV18|TRBJ1-4|NA
CASSSNVEGREKLFF
TGTGCCAGCTCATCGAACGTGGAGGGAAGGGAAAAACTGTTTTTT
>TRBD1|TRBV6-6|TRBJ1-6|NA
CASSYVPGQSNSPLHF
TGTGCCAGCAGTTACGTCCCGGGACAGTCTAATTCACCCCTCCACTTT
>NA|TRBV19|TRBJ1-5|NA
CASRTVGAGVFSNQPQHF
TGTGCCAGTAGAACGGTCGGGGCAGGGGTCTTTAGCAATCAGCCCCAGCATTTT
>TRBD1|TRBV6-5|TRBJ1-3|NA
CASRRGPGNTIYF
TGTGCCAGCAGGAGGGGGCCTGGAAACACCATATATTTT
>NA|TRBV7-2|TRBJ2-7|NA
CASSLDSNSYEQYF
TGTGCCAGCAGCCTTGACAGCAACTCCTACGAGCAGTACTTC
>TRBD1|TRBV28|TRBJ1-3|NA
CASSFSRQGGNTIYF
TGTGCCAGCAGTTTCTCTCGACAGGGTGGAAACACCATATATTTT
>TRBD2|TRBV4-1|TRBJ2-7|NA
CASSQSIGTSGSKQYF
TGCGCCAGCAGCCAAAGCATCGGGACTAGCGGGAGCAAGCAGTACTTC
>NA|TRBV4-1|TRBJ2-2|NA
CASSQGVLNTGELFF
TGCGCCAGCAGCCAAGGAGTTTTGAACACCGGGGAGCTGTTTTTT
>NA|TRBV5-6|TRBJ1-6|many
CASSLGGVPLHF
TGTGCCAGCAGCTTGGGCGGAGTCCCCCTCCACTTT
>TRBD2|TRBV6-4|TRBJ2-3|few
CASSDSGGATDTQYF
TGTGCCAGCAGTGACAGCGGGGGGGCCACAGATACGCAGTATTTT
>NA|TRBV6-5|TRBJ1-5|NA
CASGGFGNQPQHF
TGTGCCAGCGGAGGCTTTGGCAATCAGCCCCAGCATTTT
>TRBD1|TRBV19|TRBJ1-6|NA
CASSGTGAYNSPLHF
TGTGCCAGTAGTGGAACAGGGGCGTATAATTCACCCCTCCACTTT
>TRBD1|TRBV6-5|TRBJ1-3|NA
CASSYSRTGSGNTIYF
TGTGCCAGCAGTTACTCGAGGACAGGGTCCGGAAACACCATATATTTT
>NA|TRBV29-1|TRBJ2-5|NA
CSATRRGETQYF
TGCAGCGCTACTAGGCGAGGGGAGACCCAGTACTTC
>TRBD2|TRBV9|TRBJ2-1|NA
CASGRQGLAGQNEQFF
TGTGCCAGCGGACGCCAAGGGCTAGCGGGGCAGAATGAGCAGTTCTTC
>TRBD1|TRBV4-1|TRBJ1-1|NA
CASSRDRVGTEAFF
TGCGCCAGCAGTCGGGACAGGGTCGGCACTGAAGCTTTCTTT
>TRBD1|TRBV6-5|TRBJ1-2|NA
CASRDSWTGPSSYTF
TGTGCCAGCCGAGATAGTTGGACAGGCCCCTCGAGCTACACCTTC